This T cell receptor (beta chain) was identified during a study of blood T cell repertoires in COVID-19. Background on the study: Some COVID-19 samples were acute and others convalescent; all came from the United States, Italy and Spain. Sources were T cells, B-cell-depleted T cells, or PBMCs; the material itself was cDNA or gDNA.

Per the original data handling: Reference gene primer amplification gave nucleated cell count estimates. Only in-frame clones appear in the TCRdb table, and some are missing; sequencing was by immunoSEQ multiplex PCR. Clone size and V and J calls were adopted from that table, with D and trimming inferred from the DNA. The top ten hold approximately 3% of the sample, which has around 300,000 clones, 86% seen once. CDR1 MNHEY and CDR2 SMNVEV come from the germline V gene (reference sequence). Germline trimming cut 2 bases from V and 5 bases from J; bases unmatched to any gene: 8. The CDR3 runs 15 residues.

The TCR comes from a woman in her 30s with active or convalescent COVID-19. The gene calls are TRBV27 and TRBJ2-5; 7 bases are shared with TRBD2. The source material was peripheral blood. The DNA of the CDR3 is TGTGCCAGCAGTTTAGAAGTAGGGACTACCGAGACCCAGTACTTC. Protein product: CASSLEVGTTETQYF.